This is a list of T cell receptor beta chains from one sample in a study of neurological immune-mediated disorders. TCRdb re-called the 5' RACE reads through MiXCR, storing one row per CDR3 protein. The sample lists roughly 22,000 distinct CDR3 sequences; approximately 5.9% were seen once. Sequencing was done on a sample of CD8+ T cells from blood. These TCRs come from a man in his late teens or twenties in good health. The conserved cysteine and the conserved F or W are not part of the CDR3 here.

v_gene: TRBV5-1; j_gene: TRBJ2-5; CDR3aa: ASSLDRVRETQY
v_gene: TRBV6-5; j_gene: TRBJ2-1; CDR3aa: ASRSTGSNNEQF
v_gene: TRBV7-3; j_gene: TRBJ2-5; CDR3aa: ASSSDLGETQY
v_gene: TRBV10-3; j_gene: TRBJ1-3; CDR3aa: AITPSSGNTIY
v_gene: TRBV2; j_gene: TRBJ1-6; CDR3aa: ASSAAVSSYNSPLH
v_gene: TRBV18; j_gene: TRBJ2-5; CDR3aa: ASSPPRNRETQY
v_gene: TRBV4-1; j_gene: TRBJ1-5; CDR3aa: ASSQEGTGSNQPQH
v_gene: TRBV5-1; j_gene: TRBJ2-7; CDR3aa: ASSKWAEASTYEQY
v_gene: TRBV5-1; j_gene: TRBJ2-3; CDR3aa: ASRGARRSGPDTQY
v_gene: TRBV24-1; j_gene: TRBJ2-1; CDR3aa: ATSDFDTSLKQF
v_gene: TRBV7-9; j_gene: TRBJ1-4; CDR3aa: ASSMTGREPNEKLF
v_gene: TRBV5-6; j_gene: TRBJ1-5; CDR3aa: ASSLVRSNQPQH
v_gene: TRBV6-5; j_gene: TRBJ1-4; CDR3aa: ASGTGINEKLF
v_gene: TRBV12-3/TRBV12-4; j_gene: TRBJ2-3; CDR3aa: ASSSGLAEDTQY
v_gene: TRBV5-1; j_gene: TRBJ2-1; CDR3aa: TSSLGATWDRVYNEQF
v_gene: TRBV12-3/TRBV12-4; j_gene: TRBJ2-3; CDR3aa: ASSPTGAHTDTQY
v_gene: TRBV5-1; j_gene: TRBJ2-5; CDR3aa: ASSFGTGGTETQY
v_gene: TRBV20-1; j_gene: TRBJ2-2; CDR3aa: SARVSGDTGELF
v_gene: TRBV30; j_gene: TRBJ2-5; CDR3aa: AWSVMGTGGETQY
v_gene: TRBV27; j_gene: TRBJ2-3; CDR3aa: ASSSLQGAQGDTQY
v_gene: TRBV29-1; j_gene: TRBJ1-2; CDR3aa: SVPTGGYGYT
v_gene: TRBV16; j_gene: TRBJ1-5; CDR3aa: ASSQYSNQPQH
v_gene: TRBV4-2; j_gene: TRBJ1-1; CDR3aa: ASSPESGAPVLNTEAF
v_gene: TRBV29-1; j_gene: TRBJ1-1; CDR3aa: SVAKGMGAEAF
v_gene: TRBV6-5; j_gene: TRBJ1-6; CDR3aa: ASSQPGTALQSLH
v_gene: TRBV6-2/TRBV6-3; j_gene: TRBJ2-7; CDR3aa: ASSYPPSEDRTYEQY
v_gene: TRBV5-1; j_gene: TRBJ1-5; CDR3aa: ASSFGTNSNQPQH
v_gene: TRBV20-1; j_gene: TRBJ1-1; CDR3aa: SAMPGPGANTEAF
v_gene: TRBV14; j_gene: TRBJ2-5; CDR3aa: ASSQRLTSGGAGETQY
v_gene: TRBV10-3; j_gene: TRBJ2-2; CDR3aa: AISEVGTGGPGELF
v_gene: TRBV7-6; j_gene: TRBJ2-2; CDR3aa: ASSSGGGIDTGELF
v_gene: TRBV19; j_gene: TRBJ2-1; CDR3aa: ASSPAGYEQF
v_gene: TRBV9; j_gene: TRBJ2-1; CDR3aa: ASSVAGGLGQEF
v_gene: TRBV29-1; j_gene: TRBJ2-1; CDR3aa: SLTGLEAYNEQF
v_gene: TRBV29-1; j_gene: TRBJ1-1; CDR3aa: SVGTGMNTEAF
v_gene: TRBV7-3; j_gene: TRBJ2-7; CDR3aa: ASSLSSGDSYEQY
v_gene: TRBV5-6; j_gene: TRBJ2-1; CDR3aa: ASRRGAWGPYNEQF
v_gene: TRBV27; j_gene: TRBJ2-7; CDR3aa: ASKSAGHSSYEQY
v_gene: TRBV29-1; j_gene: TRBJ2-2; CDR3aa: SVTLAAGELF
v_gene: TRBV3-1; j_gene: TRBJ1-2; CDR3aa: ASSQTTGFYGYT
v_gene: TRBV12-3/TRBV12-4; j_gene: TRBJ2-1; CDR3aa: ASTLTGGSYNEQF
v_gene: TRBV6-2/TRBV6-3; j_gene: TRBJ1-2; CDR3aa: ASSRTPGWDGYT
v_gene: TRBV4-1; j_gene: TRBJ2-7; CDR3aa: ASSQDPGRGNEQY
v_gene: TRBV27; j_gene: TRBJ2-7; CDR3aa: ASGHGDISYEQY
v_gene: TRBV4-2; j_gene: TRBJ1-1; CDR3aa: ASSQDRDRGPGAF
v_gene: TRBV4-3; j_gene: TRBJ2-1; CDR3aa: ASSQDGLARNEQF
v_gene: TRBV7-9; j_gene: TRBJ2-7; CDR3aa: ASSGGQPYEQY
v_gene: TRBV9; j_gene: TRBJ2-3; CDR3aa: ASSFAGTSTDTQY
v_gene: TRBV18; j_gene: TRBJ2-3; CDR3aa: ASSPGTGGLDTQY
v_gene: TRBV12-3/TRBV12-4; j_gene: TRBJ1-5; CDR3aa: ASSLDADSDFQPQH
v_gene: TRBV24-1; j_gene: TRBJ2-3; CDR3aa: ATASGTNTDTQY
v_gene: TRBV7-8; j_gene: TRBJ1-5; CDR3aa: ASSLGGQGSNQPQH
v_gene: TRBV20-1; j_gene: TRBJ1-1; CDR3aa: SATGGGFFTEAF
v_gene: TRBV16; j_gene: TRBJ1-4; CDR3aa: ASSQGVENEKLF
v_gene: TRBV6-5; j_gene: TRBJ2-1; CDR3aa: ASSYPLAGGNNEQF
v_gene: TRBV12-3/TRBV12-4; j_gene: TRBJ1-1; CDR3aa: ASSDYTGQQAF
v_gene: TRBV5-1; j_gene: TRBJ1-1; CDR3aa: ASSLARTANTEAF
v_gene: TRBV5-1; j_gene: TRBJ2-5; CDR3aa: AKQLQGRGNQETQY
v_gene: TRBV9; j_gene: TRBJ2-1; CDR3aa: ASSVGWGTGSSYNEQF
v_gene: TRBV4-3; j_gene: TRBJ2-3; CDR3aa: ASSQEAGGIDTQY